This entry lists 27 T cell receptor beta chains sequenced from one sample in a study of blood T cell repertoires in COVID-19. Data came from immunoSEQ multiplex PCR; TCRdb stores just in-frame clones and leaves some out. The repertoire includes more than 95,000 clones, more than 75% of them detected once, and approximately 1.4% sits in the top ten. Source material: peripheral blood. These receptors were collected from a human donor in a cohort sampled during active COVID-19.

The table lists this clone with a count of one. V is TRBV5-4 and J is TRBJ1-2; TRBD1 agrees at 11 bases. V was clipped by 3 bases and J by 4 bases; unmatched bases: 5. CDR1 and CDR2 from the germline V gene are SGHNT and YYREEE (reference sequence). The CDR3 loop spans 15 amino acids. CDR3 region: CASSSRTGGLYGYTF. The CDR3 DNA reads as TGTGCCAGCAGCTCCCGGACAGGGGGCCTCTATGGCTACACCTTC.

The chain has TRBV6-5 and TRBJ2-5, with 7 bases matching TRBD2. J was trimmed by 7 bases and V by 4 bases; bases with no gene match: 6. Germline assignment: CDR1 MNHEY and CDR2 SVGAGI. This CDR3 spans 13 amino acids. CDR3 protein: CASSWEGSGTQYF. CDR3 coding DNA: TGTGCCAGCAGTTGGGAGGGGTCGGGGACCCAGTACTTC.

CDR3 bases: TGTGCCAGCACCATAGGGACAGTGGGAGAGACCCAGTACTTC. It specifies CASTIGTVGETQYF. This chain links TRBV6-5 with TRBJ2-5; 7 bases map to TRBD1. The CDR3 runs to 14 residues. CDR1 is MNHEY, CDR2 SVGAGI, per germline. V shed 7 bases, J shed 4 bases, and the junction held 9 bases outside the gene matches.

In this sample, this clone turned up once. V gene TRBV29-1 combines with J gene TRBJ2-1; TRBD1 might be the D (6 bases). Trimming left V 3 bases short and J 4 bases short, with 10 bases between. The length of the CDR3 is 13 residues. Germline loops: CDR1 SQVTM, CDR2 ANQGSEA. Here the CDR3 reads CSVDSDRYNEQFF. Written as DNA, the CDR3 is TGCAGCGTTGATTCGGACAGATACAATGAGCAGTTCTTC.

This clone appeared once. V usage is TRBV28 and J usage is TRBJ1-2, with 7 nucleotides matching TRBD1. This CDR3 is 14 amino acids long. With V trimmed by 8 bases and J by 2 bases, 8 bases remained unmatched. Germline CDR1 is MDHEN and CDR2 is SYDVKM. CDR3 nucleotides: TGTGCCAGCCTCAGGGGGGAATTAAACTATGGCTACACCTTC. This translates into CASLRGELNYGYTF.

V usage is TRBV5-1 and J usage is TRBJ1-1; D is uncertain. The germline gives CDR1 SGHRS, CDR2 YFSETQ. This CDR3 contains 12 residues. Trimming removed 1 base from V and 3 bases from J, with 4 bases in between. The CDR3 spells CASSLSDTEAFF. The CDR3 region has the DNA TGCGCCAGCAGCTTGTCAGACACTGAAGCTTTCTTT.

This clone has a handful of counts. CDR3 protein: CASLEQGVDRDLAGANVLTF. CDR3 coding DNA: TGTGCCAGTTTGGAGCAAGGTGTGGACAGGGATTTGGCTGGGGCCAACGTCCTGACTTTC. V gene TRBV19 combines with J gene TRBJ2-6; 8 bases are a match to TRBD1. V shed 8 bases and J 2 bases; nucleotides not matched to a gene: 20. In germline, CDR1 is LNHDA, CDR2 SQIVND (reference sequence). This CDR3 has 20 amino acids.

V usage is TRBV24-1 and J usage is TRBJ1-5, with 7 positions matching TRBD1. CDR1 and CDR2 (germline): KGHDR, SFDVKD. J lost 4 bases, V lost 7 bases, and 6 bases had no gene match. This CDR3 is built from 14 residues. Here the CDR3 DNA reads TGTGCCACCAGCGAGACAGGGTATAATCAGCCCCAGCATTTT. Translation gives CATSETGYNQPQHF.

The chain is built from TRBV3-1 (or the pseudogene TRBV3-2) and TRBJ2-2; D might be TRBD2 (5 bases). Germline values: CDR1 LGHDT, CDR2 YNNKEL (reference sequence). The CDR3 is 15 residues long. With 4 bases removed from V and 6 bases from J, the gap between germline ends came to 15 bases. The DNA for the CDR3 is TGTGCCAGCAGCCTAGGGAGAGTATCAGCCGGGGAGCTGTTTTTT. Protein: CASSLGRVSAGELFF.

CDR3 DNA: TGTGCCAGCAGACAAAATCTTGGACGGCCGAAAGGGGATGAGCAGTTCTTC. As protein: CASRQNLGRPKGDEQFF. The chain joins TRBV28 to TRBJ2-1, with a tentative D call TRBD1 (5 bases). Germline V gene lookup returns CDR1 MDHEN and CDR2 SYDVKM. This CDR3 contains 17 residues. The V and J ends lost 6 bases and 8 bases respectively, with 26 bases between them.

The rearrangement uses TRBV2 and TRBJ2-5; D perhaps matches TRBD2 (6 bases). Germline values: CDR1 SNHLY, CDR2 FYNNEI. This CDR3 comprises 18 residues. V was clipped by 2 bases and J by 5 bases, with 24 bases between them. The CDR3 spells CASSERVVRETSGETQYF. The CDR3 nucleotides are TGTGCCAGCAGTGAACGGGTGGTTCGGGAGACCTCCGGGGAGACCCAGTACTTC.

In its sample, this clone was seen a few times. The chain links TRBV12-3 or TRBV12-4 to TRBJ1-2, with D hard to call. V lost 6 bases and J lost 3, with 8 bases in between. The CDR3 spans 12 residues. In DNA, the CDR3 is TGTGCCAGCAGATACATCGACTATGGCTACACCTTC. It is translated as CASRYIDYGYTF.

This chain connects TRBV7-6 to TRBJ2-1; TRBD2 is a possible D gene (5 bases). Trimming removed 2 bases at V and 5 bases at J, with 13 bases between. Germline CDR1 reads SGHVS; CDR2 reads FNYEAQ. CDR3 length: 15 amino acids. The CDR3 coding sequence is TGTGCCAGCAGCTTAAGAAGAGGGTCGGACAATGAGCAGTTCTTC. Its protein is CASSLRRGSDNEQFF.

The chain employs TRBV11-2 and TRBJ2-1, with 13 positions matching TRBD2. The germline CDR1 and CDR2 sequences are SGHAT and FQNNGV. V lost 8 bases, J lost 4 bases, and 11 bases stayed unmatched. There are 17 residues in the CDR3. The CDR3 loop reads CASGLAGDPRGYNEQFF. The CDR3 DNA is TGTGCCAGCGGACTAGCGGGAGACCCCCGGGGGTACAATGAGCAGTTCTTC.

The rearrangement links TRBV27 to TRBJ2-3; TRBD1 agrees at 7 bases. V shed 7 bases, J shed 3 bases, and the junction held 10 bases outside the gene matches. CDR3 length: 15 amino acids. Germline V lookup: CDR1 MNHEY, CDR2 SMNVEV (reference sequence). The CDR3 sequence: CASTLEGASTDTQYF. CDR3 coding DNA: TGTGCCAGCACTCTTGAGGGGGCTAGTACAGATACGCAGTATTTT.

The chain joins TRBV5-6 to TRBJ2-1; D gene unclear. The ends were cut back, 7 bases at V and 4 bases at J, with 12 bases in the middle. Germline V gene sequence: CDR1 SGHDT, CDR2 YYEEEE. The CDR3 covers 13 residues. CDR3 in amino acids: CASALDIYNEQFF. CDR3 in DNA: TGTGCCAGCGCCCTCGACATATACAATGAGCAGTTCTTC.

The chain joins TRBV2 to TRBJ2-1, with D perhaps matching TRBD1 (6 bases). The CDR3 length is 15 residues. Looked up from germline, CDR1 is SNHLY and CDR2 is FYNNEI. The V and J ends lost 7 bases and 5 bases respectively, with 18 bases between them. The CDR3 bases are TGTGCCAGCAAGATACAGGGTGTTTCCGACAATGAGCAGTTCTTC. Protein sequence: CASKIQGVSDNEQFF.

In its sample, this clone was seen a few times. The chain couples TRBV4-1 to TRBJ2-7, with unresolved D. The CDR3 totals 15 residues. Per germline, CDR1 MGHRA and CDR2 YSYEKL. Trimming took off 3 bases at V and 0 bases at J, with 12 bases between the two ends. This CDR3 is CASSQASYSSYEQYF. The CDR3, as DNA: TGCGCCAGCAGCCAGGCCTCATACAGCTCCTACGAGCAGTACTTC.

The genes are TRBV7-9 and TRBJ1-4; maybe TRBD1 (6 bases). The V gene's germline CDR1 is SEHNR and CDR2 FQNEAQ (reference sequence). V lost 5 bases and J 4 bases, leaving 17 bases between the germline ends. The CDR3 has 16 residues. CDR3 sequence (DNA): TGTGCCAGCAGCCGCATGGACAGAGCTTTTAATGAAAAACTGTTTTTT. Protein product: CASSRMDRAFNEKLFF.

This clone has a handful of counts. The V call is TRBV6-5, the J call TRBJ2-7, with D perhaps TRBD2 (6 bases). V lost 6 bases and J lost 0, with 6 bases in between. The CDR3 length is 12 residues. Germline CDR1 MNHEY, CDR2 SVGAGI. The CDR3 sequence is CASRTSSYEQYF. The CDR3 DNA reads TGTGCCAGCAGGACTAGCTCCTACGAGCAGTACTTC.

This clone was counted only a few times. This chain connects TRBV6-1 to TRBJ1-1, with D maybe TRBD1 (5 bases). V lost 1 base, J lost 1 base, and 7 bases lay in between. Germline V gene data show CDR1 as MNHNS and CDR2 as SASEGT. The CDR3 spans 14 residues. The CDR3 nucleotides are TGTGCCAGCAGTGAAGTGGGGGGGAACACTGAAGCTTTCTTT. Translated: CASSEVGGNTEAFF.

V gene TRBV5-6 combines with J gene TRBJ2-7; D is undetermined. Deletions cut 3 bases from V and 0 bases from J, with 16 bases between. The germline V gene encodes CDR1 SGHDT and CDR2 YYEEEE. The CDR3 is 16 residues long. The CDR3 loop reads CASSSFRRTLSYEQYF. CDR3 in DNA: TGTGCCAGCAGCTCGTTTCGTCGAACTCTCTCCTACGAGCAGTACTTC.

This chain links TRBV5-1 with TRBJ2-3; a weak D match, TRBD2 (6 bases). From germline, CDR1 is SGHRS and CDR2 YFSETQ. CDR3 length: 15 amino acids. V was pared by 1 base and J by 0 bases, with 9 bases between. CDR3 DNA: TGCGCCAGCAGCTTGCAGGGACTTAGCACAGATACGCAGTATTTT. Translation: CASSLQGLSTDTQYF.

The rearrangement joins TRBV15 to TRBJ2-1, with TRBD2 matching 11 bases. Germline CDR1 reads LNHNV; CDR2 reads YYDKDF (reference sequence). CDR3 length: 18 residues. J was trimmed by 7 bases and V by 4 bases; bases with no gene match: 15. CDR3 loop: CATSTGTSGHKFVNEQFF. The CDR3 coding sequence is TGTGCCACCAGCACCGGGACTAGCGGTCATAAATTCGTGAATGAGCAGTTCTTC.

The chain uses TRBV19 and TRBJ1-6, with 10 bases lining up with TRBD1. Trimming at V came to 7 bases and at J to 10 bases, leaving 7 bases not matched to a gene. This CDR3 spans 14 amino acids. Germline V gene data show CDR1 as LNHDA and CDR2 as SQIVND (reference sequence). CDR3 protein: CASTLTGGQSPLHF. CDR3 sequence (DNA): TGTGCCAGTACCCTGACAGGGGGCCAATCACCCCTCCACTTT.

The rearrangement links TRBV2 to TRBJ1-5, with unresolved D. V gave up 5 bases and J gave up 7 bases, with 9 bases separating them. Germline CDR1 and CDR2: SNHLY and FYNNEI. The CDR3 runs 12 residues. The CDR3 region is CASSQREQPQHF. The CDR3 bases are TGTGCCAGCAGTCAGAGGGAACAGCCCCAGCATTTT. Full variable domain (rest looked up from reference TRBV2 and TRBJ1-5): EPEVTQTPSHQVTQMGQEVILRCVPISNHLYFYWYRQILGQKVEFLVSFYNNEISEKSEIFDDQFSVERPDGSNFTLKIRSTKLEDSAMYFCASSQREQPQHFGDGTRLSIL.

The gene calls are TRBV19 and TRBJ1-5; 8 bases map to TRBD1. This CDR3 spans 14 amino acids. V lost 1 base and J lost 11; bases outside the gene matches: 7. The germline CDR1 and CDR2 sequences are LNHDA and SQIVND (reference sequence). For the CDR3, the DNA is TGTGCCAGTAGTATAGGGCAGGGGGCATCGTCCCAGCATTTT. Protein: CASSIGQGASSQHF.